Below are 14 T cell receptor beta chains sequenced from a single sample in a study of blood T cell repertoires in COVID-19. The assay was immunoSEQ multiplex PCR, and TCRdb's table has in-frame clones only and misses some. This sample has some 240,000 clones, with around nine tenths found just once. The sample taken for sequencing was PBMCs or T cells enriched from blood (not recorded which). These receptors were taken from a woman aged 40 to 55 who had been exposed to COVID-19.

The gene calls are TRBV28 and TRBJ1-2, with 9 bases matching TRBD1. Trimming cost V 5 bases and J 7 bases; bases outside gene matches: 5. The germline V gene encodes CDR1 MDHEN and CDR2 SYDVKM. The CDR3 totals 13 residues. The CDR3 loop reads CASSATGGFGYTF. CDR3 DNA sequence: TGTGCCAGCAGTGCGACAGGGGGATTTGGCTACACCTTC.

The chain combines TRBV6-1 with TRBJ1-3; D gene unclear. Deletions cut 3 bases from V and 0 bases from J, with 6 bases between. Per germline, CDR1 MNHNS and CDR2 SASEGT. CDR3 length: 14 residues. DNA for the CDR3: TGTGCCAGCAGTGAGCCAGGCTCTGGAAACACCATATATTTT. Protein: CASSEPGSGNTIYF.

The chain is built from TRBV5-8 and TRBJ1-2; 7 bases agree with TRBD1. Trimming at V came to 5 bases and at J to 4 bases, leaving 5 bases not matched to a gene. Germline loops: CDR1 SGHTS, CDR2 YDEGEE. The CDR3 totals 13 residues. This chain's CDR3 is CASRRRDSYGYTF. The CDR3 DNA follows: TGTGCCAGCAGGCGGCGGGACAGCTATGGCTACACCTTC.

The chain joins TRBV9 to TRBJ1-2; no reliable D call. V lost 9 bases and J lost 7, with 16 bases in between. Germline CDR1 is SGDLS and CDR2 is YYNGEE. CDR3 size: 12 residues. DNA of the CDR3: TGTGCCACCAACGGACCCGAGGGTGGCTACACCTTC. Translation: CATNGPEGGYTF.

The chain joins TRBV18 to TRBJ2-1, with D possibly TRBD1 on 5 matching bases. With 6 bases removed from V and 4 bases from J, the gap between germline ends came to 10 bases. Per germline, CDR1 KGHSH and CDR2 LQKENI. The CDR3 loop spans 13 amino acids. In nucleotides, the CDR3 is TGTGCCAGCTCGCCCGACAGATACAATGAGCAGTTCTTC. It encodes CASSPDRYNEQFF.

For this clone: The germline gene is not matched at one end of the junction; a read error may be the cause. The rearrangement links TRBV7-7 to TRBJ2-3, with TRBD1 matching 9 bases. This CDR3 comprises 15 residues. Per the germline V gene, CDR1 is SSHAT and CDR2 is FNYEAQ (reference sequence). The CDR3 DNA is TGTGCTAGCAGCTCGACAGGGGGTAAAGGAGATACGCAGTATTTT. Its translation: CASSSTGGKGDTQYF.

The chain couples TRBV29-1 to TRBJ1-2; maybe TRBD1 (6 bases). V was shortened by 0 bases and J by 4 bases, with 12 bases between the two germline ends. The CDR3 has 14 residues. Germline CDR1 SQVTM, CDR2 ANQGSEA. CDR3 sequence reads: CSVEDPGGPYGYTF. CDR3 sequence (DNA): TGCAGCGTTGAAGATCCGGGGGGCCCCTATGGCTACACCTTC.

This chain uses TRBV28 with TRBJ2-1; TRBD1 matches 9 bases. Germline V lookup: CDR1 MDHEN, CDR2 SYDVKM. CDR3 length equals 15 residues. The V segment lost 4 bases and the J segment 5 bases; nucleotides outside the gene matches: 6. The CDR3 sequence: CASSYQGQGHNEQFF. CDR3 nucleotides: TGTGCCAGCAGTTATCAGGGACAGGGCCACAATGAGCAGTTCTTC.

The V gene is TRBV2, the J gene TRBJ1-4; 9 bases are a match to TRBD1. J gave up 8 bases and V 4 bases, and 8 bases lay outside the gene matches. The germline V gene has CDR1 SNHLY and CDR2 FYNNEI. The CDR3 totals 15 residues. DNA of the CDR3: TGTGCCAGCAGTGTACGGACAGGGGTCGGAGAAAAACTGTTTTTT. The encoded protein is CASSVRTGVGEKLFF.

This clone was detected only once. The CDR3 reads CASSYGGTSVETQYF. Written as DNA, the CDR3 is TGTGCCAGCAGTTACGGTGGGACTAGCGTCGAGACCCAGTACTTC. The rearrangement uses TRBV6-5 and TRBJ2-5, with TRBD2 matching over 10 bases. The CDR3 is 15 residues long. CDR1 and CDR2 from the germline V gene are MNHEY and SVGAGI. With 2 bases clipped from V and 5 bases from J, the junction kept 5 bases outside the gene matches.

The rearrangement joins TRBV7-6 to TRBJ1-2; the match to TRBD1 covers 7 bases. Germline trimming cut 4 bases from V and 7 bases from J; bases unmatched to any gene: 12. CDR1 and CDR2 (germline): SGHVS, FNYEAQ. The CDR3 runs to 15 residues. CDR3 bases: TGTGCCAGCAGCTCAGGGGACAGAGGTATTAGTGGCTACACCTTC. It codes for CASSSGDRGISGYTF.

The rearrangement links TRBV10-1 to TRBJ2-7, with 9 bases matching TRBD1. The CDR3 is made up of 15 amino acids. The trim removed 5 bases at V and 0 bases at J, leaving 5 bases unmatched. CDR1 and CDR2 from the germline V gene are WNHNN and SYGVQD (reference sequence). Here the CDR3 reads CASSRDRESSYEQYV. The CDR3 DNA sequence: TGCGCCAGCAGTAGGGACAGGGAAAGCTCCTACGAGCAGTACGTC.

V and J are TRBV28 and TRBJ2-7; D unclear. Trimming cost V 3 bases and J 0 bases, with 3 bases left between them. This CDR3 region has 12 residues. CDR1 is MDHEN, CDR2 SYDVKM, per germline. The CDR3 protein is CASSLSSYEQYV. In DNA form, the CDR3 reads TGTGCCAGCAGTTTGAGCTCCTACGAGCAGTACGTC.

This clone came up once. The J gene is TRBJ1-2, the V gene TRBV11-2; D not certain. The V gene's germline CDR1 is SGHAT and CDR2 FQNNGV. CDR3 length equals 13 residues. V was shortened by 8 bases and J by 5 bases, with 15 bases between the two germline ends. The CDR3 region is CASVGLGLYGYTF. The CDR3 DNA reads TGTGCCAGCGTGGGTCTTGGACTTTATGGCTACACCTTC.